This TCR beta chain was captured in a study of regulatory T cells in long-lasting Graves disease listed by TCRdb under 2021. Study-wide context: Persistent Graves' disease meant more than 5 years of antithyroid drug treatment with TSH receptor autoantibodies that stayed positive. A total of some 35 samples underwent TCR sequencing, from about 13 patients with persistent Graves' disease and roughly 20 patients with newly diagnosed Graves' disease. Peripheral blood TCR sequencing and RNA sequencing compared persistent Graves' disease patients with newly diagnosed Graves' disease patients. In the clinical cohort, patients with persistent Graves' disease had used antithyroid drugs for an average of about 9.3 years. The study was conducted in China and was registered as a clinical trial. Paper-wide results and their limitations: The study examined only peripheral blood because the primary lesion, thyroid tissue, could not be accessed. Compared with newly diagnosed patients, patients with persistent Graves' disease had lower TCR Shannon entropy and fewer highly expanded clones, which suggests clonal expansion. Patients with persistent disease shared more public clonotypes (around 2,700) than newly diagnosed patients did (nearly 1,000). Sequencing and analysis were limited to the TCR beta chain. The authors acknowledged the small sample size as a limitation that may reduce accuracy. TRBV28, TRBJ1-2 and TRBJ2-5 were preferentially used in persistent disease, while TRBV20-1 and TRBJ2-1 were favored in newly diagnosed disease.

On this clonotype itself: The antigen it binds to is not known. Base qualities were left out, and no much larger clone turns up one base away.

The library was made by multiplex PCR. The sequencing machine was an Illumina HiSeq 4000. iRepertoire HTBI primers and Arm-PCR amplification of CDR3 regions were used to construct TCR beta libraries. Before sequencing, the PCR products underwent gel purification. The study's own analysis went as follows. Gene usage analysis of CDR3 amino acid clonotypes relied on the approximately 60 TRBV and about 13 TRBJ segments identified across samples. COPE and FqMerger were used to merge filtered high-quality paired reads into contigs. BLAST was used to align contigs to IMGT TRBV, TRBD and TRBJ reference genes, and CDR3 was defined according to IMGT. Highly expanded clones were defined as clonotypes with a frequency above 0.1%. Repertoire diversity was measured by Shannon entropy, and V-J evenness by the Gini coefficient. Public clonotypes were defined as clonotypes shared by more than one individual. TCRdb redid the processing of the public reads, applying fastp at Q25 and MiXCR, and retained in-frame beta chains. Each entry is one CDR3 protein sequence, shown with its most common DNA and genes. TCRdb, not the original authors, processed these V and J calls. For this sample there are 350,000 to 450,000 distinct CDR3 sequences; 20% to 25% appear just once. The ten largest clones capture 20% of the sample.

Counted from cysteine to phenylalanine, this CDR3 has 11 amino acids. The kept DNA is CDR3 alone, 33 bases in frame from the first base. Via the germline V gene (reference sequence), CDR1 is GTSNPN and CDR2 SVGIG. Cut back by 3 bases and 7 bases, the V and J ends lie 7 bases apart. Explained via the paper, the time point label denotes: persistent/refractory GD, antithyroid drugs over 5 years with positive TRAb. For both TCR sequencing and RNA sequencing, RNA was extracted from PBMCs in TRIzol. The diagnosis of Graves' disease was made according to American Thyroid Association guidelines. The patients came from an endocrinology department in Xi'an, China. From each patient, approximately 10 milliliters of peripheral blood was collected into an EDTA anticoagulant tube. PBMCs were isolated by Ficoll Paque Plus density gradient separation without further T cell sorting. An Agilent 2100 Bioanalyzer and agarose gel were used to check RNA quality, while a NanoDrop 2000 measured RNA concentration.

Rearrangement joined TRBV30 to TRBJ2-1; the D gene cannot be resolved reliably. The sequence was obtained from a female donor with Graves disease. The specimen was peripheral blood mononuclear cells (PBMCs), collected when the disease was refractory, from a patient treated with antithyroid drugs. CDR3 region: CAWSTSNEQFF. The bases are TGTGCCTGGAGCACGAGTAATGAGCAGTTCTTC.